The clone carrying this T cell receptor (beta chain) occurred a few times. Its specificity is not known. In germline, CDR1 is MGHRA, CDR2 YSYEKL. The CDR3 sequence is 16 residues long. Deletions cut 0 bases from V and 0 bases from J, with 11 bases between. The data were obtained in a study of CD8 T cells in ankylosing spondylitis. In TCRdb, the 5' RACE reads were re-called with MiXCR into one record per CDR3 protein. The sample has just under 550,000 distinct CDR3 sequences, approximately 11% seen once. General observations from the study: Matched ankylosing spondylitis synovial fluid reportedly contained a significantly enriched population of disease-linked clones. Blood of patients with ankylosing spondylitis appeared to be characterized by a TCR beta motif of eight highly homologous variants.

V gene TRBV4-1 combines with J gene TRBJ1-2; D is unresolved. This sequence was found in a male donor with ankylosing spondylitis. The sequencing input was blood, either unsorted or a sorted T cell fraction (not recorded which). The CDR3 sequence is CASSQDESVANYGYTF. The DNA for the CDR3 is TGCGCCAGCAGCCAAGATGAAAGCGTAGCTAACTATGGCTACACCTTC.